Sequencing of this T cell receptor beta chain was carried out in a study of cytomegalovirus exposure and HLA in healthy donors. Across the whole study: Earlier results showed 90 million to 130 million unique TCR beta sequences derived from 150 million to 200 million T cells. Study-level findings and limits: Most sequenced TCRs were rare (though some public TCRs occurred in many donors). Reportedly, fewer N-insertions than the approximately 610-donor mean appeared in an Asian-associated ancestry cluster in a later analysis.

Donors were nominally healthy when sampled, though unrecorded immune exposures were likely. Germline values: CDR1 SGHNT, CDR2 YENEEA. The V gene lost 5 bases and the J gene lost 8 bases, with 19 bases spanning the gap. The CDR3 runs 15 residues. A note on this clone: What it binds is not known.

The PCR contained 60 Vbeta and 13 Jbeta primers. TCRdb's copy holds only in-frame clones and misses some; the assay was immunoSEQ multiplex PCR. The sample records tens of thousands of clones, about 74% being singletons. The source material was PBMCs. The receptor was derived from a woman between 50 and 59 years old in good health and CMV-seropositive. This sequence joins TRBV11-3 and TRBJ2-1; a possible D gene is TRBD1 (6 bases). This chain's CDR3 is CASSLFRGRGHEQFF. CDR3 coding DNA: TGTGCCAGCAGCCTATTCAGGGGACGCGGGCATGAGCAGTTCTTC. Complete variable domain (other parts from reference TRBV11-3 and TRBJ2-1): EAGVVQSPRYKIIEKKQPVAFWCNPISGHNTLYWYLQNLGQGPELLIRYENEEAVDDSQLPKDRFSAERLKGVDSTLKIQPAELGDSAVYLCASSLFRGRGHEQFFGPGTRLTVL.